Presented here are 26 T cell receptor beta chains from one specimen sequenced in a study of blood T cells in healthy people across ages. A second about 7 to 11 cycle PCR used barcoded and J-beta primers. One entry per CDR3 protein, called by TCRdb with MiXCR from the 5' RACE reads. The profile shows about 640,000 distinct CDR3 sequences, 45% to 65% of them singletons. The sequenced sample was blood. The receptors stem from a man in his 60s in good health.

This chain connects TRBV28 to TRBJ2-3, with no clear D. Deletions cut 1 base from V and 2 bases from J, with 10 bases between. CDR1 is MDHEN and CDR2 is SYDVKM in the germline V gene. The CDR3 has 15 residues. CDR3: CASSLSADFTDTQYF. The CDR3 coding sequence is TGTGCCAGCAGTTTATCGGCGGATTTCACAGATACGCAGTATTTT.

This clonotype has more than one count but fewer than ten. The chain combines TRBV10-2 with TRBJ2-3; weak D call: TRBD2 (5 bases). The germline V and J ends were trimmed by 6 bases and 2 bases, with 12 bases remaining between them. Germline V gene data show CDR1 as WSHSY and CDR2 as SAAADI. The length of the CDR3 is 14 residues. For the CDR3, the DNA is TGCGCCAGCAGCCTCCGGCGGGTCACAGATACGCAGTATTTT. This gives the protein CASSLRRVTDTQYF.

The gene calls are TRBV20-1 and TRBJ2-7, with D tentatively TRBD2 (5 bases). Germline V gene data show CDR1 as DFQATT and CDR2 as SNEGSKA (reference sequence). This CDR3 region has 14 residues. Trimming stripped 3 bases from V and 4 bases from J, with 16 bases between. The CDR3 sequence: CSASSGVVGYEQYF. Written as DNA, the CDR3 is TGCAGTGCTAGCTCCGGGGTAGTGGGTTACGAGCAGTACTTC.

V is TRBV10-3 and J is TRBJ2-5; TRBD1 aligns across 12 bases. Germline CDR1 is ENHRY and CDR2 is SYGVKD. The CDR3 runs 13 residues. Trimming cost V 3 bases and J 13 bases; bases outside gene matches: 6. CDR3 protein: CAISDGTGGLGYF. In DNA, the CDR3 is TGTGCCATCAGTGACGGGACAGGGGGCCTCGGGTACTTC.

This sequence joins TRBV2 and TRBJ2-6; 7 positions agree with TRBD1. The CDR3 runs to 15 residues. The J segment lost 2 bases and the V segment lost 6 bases, leaving 4 bases of the junction unmatched. Germline values: CDR1 SNHLY, CDR2 FYNNEI. The CDR3: CASRAGTAGANVLTF. DNA for the CDR3: TGTGCCAGCAGAGCCGGGACAGCTGGGGCCAACGTCCTGACTTTC. Combining the CDR3 with reference TRBV2 and TRBJ2-6 gives the whole variable domain EPEVTQTPSHQVTQMGQEVILRCVPISNHLYFYWYRQILGQKVEFLVSFYNNEISEKSEIFDDQFSVERPDGSNFTLKIRSTKLEDSAMYFCASRAGTAGANVLTFGAGSRLTVL.

J is TRBJ2-7 and V is TRBV20-1, with TRBD1 identical over 10 bases. This CDR3 region has 13 residues. Germline-derived CDR1 and CDR2 are DFQATT and SNEGSKA (reference sequence). The J segment lost 3 bases and the V segment lost 5 bases, leaving 4 bases of the junction unmatched. The CDR3 protein is CSAARDRGYEQYF. CDR3 coding DNA: TGCAGTGCTGCCCGGGACAGGGGCTACGAGCAGTACTTC.

This clonotype was observed many times. This chain joins TRBV7-9 and TRBJ2-1; D remains unclear. Trimming took off 2 bases at V and 4 bases at J, with 3 bases between the two ends. CDR3 length: 12 amino acids. CDR1 and CDR2 (germline): SEHNR, FQNEAQ (reference sequence). The CDR3 loop is CASSLSYNEQFF. The CDR3 DNA sequence: TGTGCCAGCAGCTTATCATACAATGAGCAGTTCTTC. Variable domain in full (rest from reference TRBV7-9 and TRBJ2-1): DTGVSQNPRHKITKRGQNVTFRCDPISEHNRLYWYRQTLGQGPEFLTYFQNEAQLEKSRLLSDRFSAERPKGSFSTLEIQRTEQGDSAMYLCASSLSYNEQFFGPGTRLTVL.

The chain has TRBV4-3 and TRBJ2-3; 11 bases agree with TRBD2. Germline CDR1 reads LGHNA; CDR2 reads YSLEER. The trim removed 5 bases at V and 2 bases at J, leaving 3 bases unmatched. The CDR3 consists of 15 residues. The CDR3 DNA reads TGCGCCAGCAGCACACTAGCGGGAGCCACAGATACGCAGTATTTT. Translated, it gives CASSTLAGATDTQYF.

The chain is built from TRBV10-2 and TRBJ2-5, with D uncertain. Trimming left V 2 bases short and J 1 base short, with 8 bases between. The CDR3 extends over 14 amino acids. CDR1 and CDR2 (germline): WSHSY, SAAADI. CDR3 DNA sequence: TGCGCCAGCAGTGAGGCGATCCTCCAAGAGACCCAGTACTTC. Amino acid sequence: CASSEAILQETQYF.

The V gene is TRBV2, the J gene TRBJ2-1; 10 bases align to TRBD2. Germline V lookup: CDR1 SNHLY, CDR2 FYNNEI. The V and J ends lost 3 bases and 6 bases, in that order; junction bases with no gene match: 5. This CDR3 has 15 residues. CDR3 region: CASSEVAGGRNEQFF. In DNA, the CDR3 is TGTGCCAGCAGTGAGGTAGCGGGGGGCCGCAATGAGCAGTTCTTC.

This chain uses TRBV11-2 with TRBJ2-5, with 11 bases aligning to TRBD2. Trimming removed 5 bases from V and 4 bases from J; junction bases left unmatched: 15. Germline-derived CDR1 and CDR2 are SGHAT and FQNNGV. The CDR3 totals 18 residues. CDR3 amino acids: CASSARPSGGLNLETQYF. CDR3 DNA: TGTGCCAGCAGCGCTAGGCCTAGCGGGGGGCTAAACCTAGAGACCCAGTACTTC.

Notes on this clonotype: One end of the junction fails to match germline, which may point to a read error. The chain employs TRBV4-1 and TRBJ1-2, with 8 bases fitting TRBD1. The CDR3 runs to 15 residues. Germline lookup yields CDR1 MGHRA and CDR2 YSYEKL. The CDR3: CASSQGTGANYGYTF. In DNA form, the CDR3 reads TGTGCCAGCAGCCAAGGGACAGGCGCTAACTATGGCTACACCTTC.

The genes are TRBV7-2 and TRBJ2-4; 7 bases map to TRBD1. The end of the DNA aligns better with TRBJ2-7, so the J call may be wrong. Germline CDR1 SGHTA, CDR2 FQGNSA. The CDR3 spans 15 residues. CDR3 DNA: TGTGCCAGCAGCTTAGGGGTGACAGGGATCGACGAGCAGTACTTC. Its translation is CASSLGVTGIDEQYF.

The table lists this clonotype with a count of one. The V gene is TRBV6-1, the J gene TRBJ2-5, with D possibly being TRBD2 (5 bases). CDR1 and CDR2 (germline): MNHNS, SASEGT. The germline V and J ends were trimmed by 11 bases and 5 bases, with 21 bases remaining between them. The CDR3 totals 14 residues. The CDR3 protein is CAAAFFRDQETQYF. In DNA, the CDR3 is TGTGCCGCCGCATTCTTCCGGGATCAGGAGACCCAGTACTTC.

V is TRBV5-1 and J is TRBJ1-1; 7 bases line up with TRBD1. The germline V gene has CDR1 SGHRS and CDR2 YFSETQ. The CDR3 loop spans 15 amino acids. V was clipped by 0 bases and J by 5 bases; unmatched bases: 7. For the CDR3, the DNA is TGCGCCAGCAGCTTGGAAGGGGGCGAGATGACTGAAGCTTTCTTT. Amino acids: CASSLEGGEMTEAFF.

V gene TRBV11-1 combines with J gene TRBJ2-1, with 8 bases fitting TRBD1. The germline V gene has CDR1 SGHAT and CDR2 FQDESV (reference sequence). V lost 1 base and J lost 7; bases outside the gene matches: 9. The CDR3 is made up of 16 amino acids. CDR3 coding DNA: TGTGCCAGCAGCTTAGTAGTGGCAGGGGGCACGAATGAGCAGTTCTTC. This sequence encodes CASSLVVAGGTNEQFF.

V and J are TRBV28 and TRBJ2-6, with a possible D match to TRBD1 (5 bases). The CDR3 extends over 16 amino acids. V was cut by 2 bases and J by 0 bases, with 8 bases left in between. The germline CDR1 and CDR2 sequences are MDHEN and SYDVKM. CDR3: CASSLRQHSGANVLTF. The CDR3 nucleotides are TGTGCCAGCAGTTTACGACAGCACTCTGGGGCCAACGTCCTGACTTTC.

V gene TRBV12-3 or TRBV12-4 combines with J gene TRBJ2-3; D gene ambiguous. The CDR3 sequence is 11 residues long. Trimming removed 4 bases at V and 9 bases at J, with 8 bases between. In DNA, the CDR3 is TGTGCCAGCAGTTCCCAGCTCACGCAGTATTTT. Its translation is CASSSQLTQYF.

The gene calls are TRBV2 and TRBJ2-7; 7 bases line up with TRBD1. From germline, CDR1 is SNHLY and CDR2 FYNNEI. The CDR3 sequence is 13 residues long. With V trimmed by 2 bases and J by 6 bases, 4 bases remained unmatched. The CDR3: CASSEFAGGEQYF. The CDR3, as DNA: TGTGCCAGCAGTGAATTCGCAGGGGGCGAGCAGTACTTC.

The chain combines TRBV9 with TRBJ1-1; 8 bases align to TRBD1. J lost 1 base, V lost 5 bases, and 4 bases had no gene match. The V gene's germline CDR1 is SGDLS and CDR2 YYNGEE. The CDR3 is made up of 14 amino acids. CDR3 DNA: TGTGCCAGCAGGAGACAGGGGTCGAACACTGAAGCTTTCTTT. The encoded protein is CASRRQGSNTEAFF. The full variable domain, rest sourced from reference TRBV9 and TRBJ1-1, is DSGVTQTPKHLITATGQRVTLRCSPRSGDLSVYWYQQSLDQGLQFLIQYYNGEERAKGNILERFSAQQFPDLHSELNLSSLELGDSALYFCASRRQGSNTEAFFGQGTRLTVV.

As concerns this clonotype: This may be a read error, as it is one base from a much larger clone. This chain links TRBV27 with TRBJ2-1, with 11 bases identical to TRBD1. Germline lookup yields CDR1 MNHEY and CDR2 SMNVEV (reference sequence). There are 16 residues in the CDR3. Here the CDR3 DNA reads TGTGTCAGCAGTTTATTGAGGGACAGGGGGGTCAATGAGCAGTTCTTC. It translates to CVSSLLRDRGVNEQFF.

In nucleotides, the CDR3 is TGTGCCAGCAGTTACTCTAAGATTGGCCTTAAGGAGCAGTACTTC. Amino acid sequence: CASSYSKIGLKEQYF. The chain combines TRBV6-5 with TRBJ2-7; D unclear. V was cut by 0 bases and J by 7 bases, with 16 bases left in between. Germline V gives CDR1 MNHEY, CDR2 SVGAGI. CDR3 length: 15 amino acids.

V usage is TRBV5-5 and J usage is TRBJ2-1; 13 nucleotides align to TRBD2. Germline CDR1 SGHKS, CDR2 YYEKEE (reference sequence). Trimming at V came to 4 bases and at J to 8 bases, leaving 6 bases not matched to a gene. The CDR3 contains 15 residues. CDR3 DNA: TGTGCCAGCAGCCGGGGACTAGCGGGGATGGATGAGCAGTTCTTC. It specifies CASSRGLAGMDEQFF.

Worth noting for this clonotype: A read error may explain this, as a much larger clone is one base away. Written as DNA, the CDR3 is TGTGCCATCAGTGTGTCTAGCGGGGGGGCCGCGAATGAGCAGTACTTC. Its translation: CAISVSSGGAANEQYF. The chain carries TRBV10-3 and TRBJ2-5; 12 positions agree with TRBD2. The CDR3 covers 16 residues. V was clipped by 4 bases and J by 11 bases; unmatched bases: 14. Germline V lookup: CDR1 ENHRY, CDR2 SYGVKD.

The genes are TRBV29-1 and TRBJ2-3, with 7 bases fitting TRBD2. This CDR3 spans 12 amino acids. CDR1 SQVTM and CDR2 ANQGSEA come from the germline V gene. V gave up 2 bases and J gave up 5 bases; unmatched junction bases: 1. The CDR3 here is CSVERGEDTQYF. The DNA of the CDR3 is TGCAGCGTTGAACGGGGGGAAGATACGCAGTATTTT.

The V and J genes are TRBV5-1 and TRBJ1-2; 7 bases are a match to TRBD1. The CDR3 length is 13 residues. V lost 4 bases to trimming and J lost 4 bases; unmatched junction nucleotides: 4. From germline, CDR1 is SGHRS and CDR2 YFSETQ. CDR3 bases: TGCGCCAGCAGCACGGGACAGCGCTATGGCTACACCTTC. Translating gives CASSTGQRYGYTF.